These 7 T cell receptor beta chains share one sample of origin, sequenced in a study of identical twins' blood T cells. TCRdb independently ran MiXCR on the 5' RACE reads; one entry per CDR3 protein. In the table there are a few hundred thousand distinct CDR3 sequences, roughly 27% of which are singletons. The source material was PBMCs. All receptors derive from a woman between 18 and 50 years old in good health.

V and J are TRBV12-3 or TRBV12-4 and TRBJ2-7; the match to TRBD2 covers 8 bases. CDR3 length: 15 residues. J lost 2 bases, V lost 2 bases, and 5 bases had no gene match. CDR3 residues: CASSLLLAATYEQYF. The CDR3 DNA is TGTGCCAGCAGTTTATTACTAGCGGCGACCTACGAGCAGTACTTC.

This clonotype was seen more than once but under ten times. The rearrangement joins TRBV20-1 to TRBJ1-2, with no clear D. The CDR3 loop spans 11 amino acids. The germline V gene encodes CDR1 DFQATT and CDR2 SNEGSKA (reference sequence). V was trimmed by 5 bases and J by 5 bases, leaving 9 bases between them. As DNA, the CDR3 is TGCAGTGCTGGCGACATGTATGGCTACACCTTC. Protein product: CSAGDMYGYTF.

This clonotype was detected only a few times. This chain links TRBV7-9 with TRBJ2-1; a possible D gene is TRBD2 (6 bases). Deletions cut 3 bases from V and 7 bases from J, with 13 bases between. Germline V CDR1 and CDR2: SEHNR, FQNEAQ (reference sequence). The CDR3 runs to 14 residues. The CDR3 loop reads CASSLPGVGNEQFF. CDR3 DNA: TGTGCCAGCAGCTTGCCGGGAGTTGGAAATGAGCAGTTCTTC. Full variable domain (remainder filled in from reference TRBV7-9 and TRBJ2-1): DTGVSQNPRHKITKRGQNVTFRCDPISEHNRLYWYRQTLGQGPEFLTYFQNEAQLEKSRLLSDRFSAERPKGSFSTLEIQRTEQGDSAMYLCASSLPGVGNEQFFGPGTRLTVL.

The chain is built from TRBV20-1 and TRBJ2-3; 10 nucleotides align to TRBD2. This CDR3 has 17 residues. Germline values: CDR1 DFQATT, CDR2 SNEGSKA (reference sequence). J lost 4 bases, V lost 0 bases, and 10 bases had no gene match. This CDR3 reads CSAREGLAGVRADTQYF. CDR3 sequence (DNA): TGCAGTGCTAGAGAAGGGCTAGCGGGAGTGAGGGCAGATACGCAGTATTTT.

A word on this clonotype: One end of the junction is discordant with germline, which a read error may explain. This chain joins TRBV30 and TRBJ1-1; weak D call: TRBD1 (5 bases). The CDR3 spans 13 residues. Germline loops: CDR1 GTSNPN, CDR2 SVGIG (reference sequence). Written as DNA, the CDR3 is TGTGCCCGGAGGGGATATATAAGAGGTGAAGCTTTCTTT. The encoded protein is CARRGYIRGEAFF. The full variable domain, its missing parts supplied by reference TRBV30 and TRBJ1-1, is SQTIHQWPATLVQPVGSPLSLECTVEGTSNPNLYWYRQAAGRGLQLLFYSVGIGQISSEVPQNLSASRPQDRQFILSSKKLLLSDSGFYLCARRGYIRGEAFFGQGTRLTVV.

Remarks on this clonotype: At one end the junction does not follow the germline gene, possibly because of a read error. The rearrangement links TRBV2 to TRBJ1-3, with no clear D. The CDR3 consists of 14 residues. Per the germline V gene, CDR1 is SNHLY and CDR2 is FYNNEI. The CDR3 loop is CTSSPESSGNTIYF. In DNA, the CDR3 is TGTACCAGCAGTCCAGAGAGCTCTGGAAACACCATATATTTT.

This clonotype occurred a few times. This chain uses TRBV4-3 with TRBJ2-1; 8 bases are shared with TRBD2. Looked up from germline, CDR1 is LGHNA and CDR2 is YSLEER. The CDR3 spans 16 residues. Trimming cost V 4 bases and J 2 bases; bases outside gene matches: 7. Written as DNA, the CDR3 is TGCGCCAGCAGCCCCTCCGGGGGGGCCCCCTACAATGAGCAGTTCTTC. Residues: CASSPSGGAPYNEQFF.